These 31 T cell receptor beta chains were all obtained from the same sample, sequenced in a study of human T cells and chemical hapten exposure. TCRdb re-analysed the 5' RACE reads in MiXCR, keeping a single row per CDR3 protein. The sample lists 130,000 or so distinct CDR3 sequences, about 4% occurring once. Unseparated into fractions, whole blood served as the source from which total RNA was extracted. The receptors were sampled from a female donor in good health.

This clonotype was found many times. The CDR3 is CASSLIAGGTDTQYF. CDR3 in DNA: TGTGCCAGCAGCTTGATTGCGGGGGGCACAGATACGCAGTATTTT. The V and J genes are TRBV7-2 and TRBJ2-3; 7 bases are shared with TRBD2. The germline V gene has CDR1 SGHTA and CDR2 FQGNSA. There are 15 residues in the CDR3. V dropped 3 bases and J dropped 1; count of bases not matched to a gene: 4.

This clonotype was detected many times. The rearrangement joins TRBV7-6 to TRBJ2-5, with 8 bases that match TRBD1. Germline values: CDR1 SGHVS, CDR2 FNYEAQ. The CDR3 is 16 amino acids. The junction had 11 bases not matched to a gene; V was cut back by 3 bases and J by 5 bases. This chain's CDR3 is CASSFNPDRAVETQYF. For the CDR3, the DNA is TGTGCCAGCAGCTTTAACCCGGACAGGGCTGTTGAGACCCAGTACTTC.

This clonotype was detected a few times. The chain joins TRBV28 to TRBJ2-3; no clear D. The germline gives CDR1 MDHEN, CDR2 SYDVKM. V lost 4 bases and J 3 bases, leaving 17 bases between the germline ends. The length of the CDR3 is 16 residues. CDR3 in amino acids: CASSSHLSLGTDTQYF. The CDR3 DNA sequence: TGTGCCAGCAGTTCCCATCTATCTCTCGGTACAGATACGCAGTATTTT.

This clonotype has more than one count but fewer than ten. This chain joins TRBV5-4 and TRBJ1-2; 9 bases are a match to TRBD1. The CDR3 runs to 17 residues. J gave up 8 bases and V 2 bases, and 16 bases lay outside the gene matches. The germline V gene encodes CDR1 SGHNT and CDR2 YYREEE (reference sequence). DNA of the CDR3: TGTGCCAGCAGCTTCAAACAGGGGGCGCTCCTTGTAGAAGGCTACACCTTC. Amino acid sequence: CASSFKQGALLVEGYTF.

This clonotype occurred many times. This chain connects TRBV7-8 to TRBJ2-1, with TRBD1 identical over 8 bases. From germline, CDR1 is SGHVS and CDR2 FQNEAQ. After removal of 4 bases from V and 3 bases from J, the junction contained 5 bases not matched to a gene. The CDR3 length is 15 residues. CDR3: CASSSDRALYNEQFF. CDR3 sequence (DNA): TGTGCCAGCAGCTCGGACAGGGCCCTCTACAATGAGCAGTTCTTC.

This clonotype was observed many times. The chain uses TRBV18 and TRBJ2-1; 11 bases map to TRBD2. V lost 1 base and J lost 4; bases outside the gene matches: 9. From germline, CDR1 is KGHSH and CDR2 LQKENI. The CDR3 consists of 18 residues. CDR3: CASSPRNARLAGYNEQFF. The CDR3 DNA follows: TGTGCCAGCTCACCACGGAACGCCCGACTAGCGGGGTACAATGAGCAGTTCTTC.

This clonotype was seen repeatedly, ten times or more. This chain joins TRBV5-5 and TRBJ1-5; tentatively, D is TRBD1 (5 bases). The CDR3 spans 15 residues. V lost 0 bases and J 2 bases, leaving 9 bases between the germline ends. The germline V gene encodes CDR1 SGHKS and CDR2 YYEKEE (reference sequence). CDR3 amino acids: CASSLVAGGNQPQHF. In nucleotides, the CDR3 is TGTGCCAGCAGCTTGGTAGCGGGGGGCAATCAGCCCCAGCATTTT.

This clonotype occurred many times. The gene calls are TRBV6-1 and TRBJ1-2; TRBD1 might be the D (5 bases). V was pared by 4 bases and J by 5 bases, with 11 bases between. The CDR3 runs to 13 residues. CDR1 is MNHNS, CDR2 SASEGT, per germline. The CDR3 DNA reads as TGTGCCAGCAGTGCGGGACGGAGATATGGCTACACCTTC. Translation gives CASSAGRRYGYTF.

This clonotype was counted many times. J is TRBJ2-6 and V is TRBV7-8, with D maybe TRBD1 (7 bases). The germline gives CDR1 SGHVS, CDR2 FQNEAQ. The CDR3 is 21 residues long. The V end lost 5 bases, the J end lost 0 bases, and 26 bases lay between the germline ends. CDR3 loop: CASSHTPGGTLPHSGANVLTF. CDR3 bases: TGTGCCAGCAGCCACACCCCAGGGGGGACCCTACCTCACTCTGGGGCCAACGTCCTGACTTTC.

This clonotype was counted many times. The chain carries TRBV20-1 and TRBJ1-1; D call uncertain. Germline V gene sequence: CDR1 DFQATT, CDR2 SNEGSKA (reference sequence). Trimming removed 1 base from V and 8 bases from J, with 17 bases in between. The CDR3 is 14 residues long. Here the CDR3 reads CSARVAGVRKEAFF. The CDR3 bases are TGCAGTGCTAGAGTTGCCGGCGTCCGGAAGGAAGCTTTCTTT.

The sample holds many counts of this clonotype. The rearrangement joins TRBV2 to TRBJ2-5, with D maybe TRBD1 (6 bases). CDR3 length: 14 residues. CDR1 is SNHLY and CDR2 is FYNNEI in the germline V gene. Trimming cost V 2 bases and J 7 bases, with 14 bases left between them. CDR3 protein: CASSEYRAAGTQYF. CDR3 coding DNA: TGTGCCAGCAGTGAATACAGGGCGGCGGGGACCCAGTACTTC.

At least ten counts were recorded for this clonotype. CDR3 in DNA: TGTGCCAGCAGTGAAGCGCTTGCAGGGGGCGCGTGGGGGGGCAATCAGCCCCAGCATTTT. This translates into CASSEALAGGAWGGNQPQHF. The rearrangement links TRBV2 to TRBJ1-5; 8 nucleotides align to TRBD1. The CDR3 consists of 20 residues. V lost 0 bases and J lost 2; bases outside the gene matches: 15. Germline V CDR1 and CDR2: SNHLY, FYNNEI.

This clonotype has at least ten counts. The CDR3: CATSDSHYEKLFF. The CDR3, as DNA: TGTGCCACCAGTGACAGTCACTATGAAAAACTGTTTTTT. This chain joins TRBV24-1 and TRBJ1-4; D is unclear. This CDR3 has 13 residues. Germline V CDR1 and CDR2: KGHDR, SFDVKD. The V and J ends lost 4 bases and 6 bases respectively, with 8 bases between them.

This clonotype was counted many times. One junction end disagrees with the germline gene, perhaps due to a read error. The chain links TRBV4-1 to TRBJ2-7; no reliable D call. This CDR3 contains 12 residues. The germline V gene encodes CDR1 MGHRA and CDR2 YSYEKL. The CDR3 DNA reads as TGCGCCAGCAGCCAAGATTTCGTGACCGCGTCTTTC. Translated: CASSQDFVTASF.

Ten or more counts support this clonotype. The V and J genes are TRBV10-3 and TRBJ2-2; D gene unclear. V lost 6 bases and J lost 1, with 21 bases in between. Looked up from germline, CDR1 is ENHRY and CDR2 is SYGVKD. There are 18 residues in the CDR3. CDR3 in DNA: TGTGCCATCAGCCCCGAGGTTAGGATACGAAAGAACACCGGGGAGCTGTTTTTT. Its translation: CAISPEVRIRKNTGELFF.

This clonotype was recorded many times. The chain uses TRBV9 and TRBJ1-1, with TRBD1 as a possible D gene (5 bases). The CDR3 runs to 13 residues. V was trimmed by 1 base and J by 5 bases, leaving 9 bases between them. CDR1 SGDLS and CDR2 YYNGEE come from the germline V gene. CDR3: CASSVQGETEAFF. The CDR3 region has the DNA TGTGCCAGCAGCGTACAGGGTGAAACTGAAGCTTTCTTT.

CDR3 DNA: TGTGCCAGCAGCTTAGGCTCAGGTAGCTACGAGCAGTACTTC. Translated: CASSLGSGSYEQYF. The chain joins TRBV11-3 to TRBJ2-7; D is unclear. The V end was cut by 1 base, the J end by 3 bases, with 10 bases between. The CDR3 has 14 residues. Germline CDR1 SGHNT, CDR2 YENEEA.

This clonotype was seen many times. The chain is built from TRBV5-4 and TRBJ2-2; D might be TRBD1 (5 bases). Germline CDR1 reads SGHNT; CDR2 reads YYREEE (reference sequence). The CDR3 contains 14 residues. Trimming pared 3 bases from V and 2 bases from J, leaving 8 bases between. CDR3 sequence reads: CASSSDSNTGELFF. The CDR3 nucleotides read TGTGCCAGCAGCTCCGACAGTAACACCGGGGAGCTGTTTTTT.

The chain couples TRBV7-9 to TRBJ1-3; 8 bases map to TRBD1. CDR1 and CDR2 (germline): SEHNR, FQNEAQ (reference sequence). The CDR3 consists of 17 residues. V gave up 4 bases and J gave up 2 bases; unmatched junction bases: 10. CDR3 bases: TGTGCCAGCAGCTCAGTCCGGACAGGGAGGACTGGAAACACCATATATTTT. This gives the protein CASSSVRTGRTGNTIYF.

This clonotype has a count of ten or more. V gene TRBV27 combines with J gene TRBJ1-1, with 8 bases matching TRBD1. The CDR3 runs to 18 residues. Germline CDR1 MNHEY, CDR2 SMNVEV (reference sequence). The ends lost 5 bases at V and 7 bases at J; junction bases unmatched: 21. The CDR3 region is CASSPRQGFKRMENEAFF. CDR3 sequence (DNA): TGTGCCAGCAGTCCCAGACAGGGGTTCAAGCGTATGGAGAATGAAGCTTTCTTT.

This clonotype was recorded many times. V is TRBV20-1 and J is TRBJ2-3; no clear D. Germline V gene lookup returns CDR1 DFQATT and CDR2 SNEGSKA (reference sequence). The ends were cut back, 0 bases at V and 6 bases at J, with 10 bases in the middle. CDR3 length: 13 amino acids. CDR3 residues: CSAREPTVDTQYF. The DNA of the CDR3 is TGCAGTGCTAGAGAACCCACAGTGGATACGCAGTATTTT.

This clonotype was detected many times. The CDR3 sequence is CASSSAPNTGELFF. CDR3 coding DNA: TGTGCCAGCAGTAGCGCCCCGAACACCGGGGAGCTGTTTTTT. The J gene is TRBJ2-2, the V gene TRBV6-2 or TRBV6-3; D gene uncertain. Trimming shortened V by 5 bases and J by 0 bases, and 7 bases separated the two germline ends. The CDR3 covers 14 residues. In germline, CDR1 is MNHEY, CDR2 SVGEGT.

CDR3 sequence (DNA): TGTGCCAGCAGCTCATCCAGCGTGCCAGAGACCCAGTACTTC. It is translated as CASSSSSVPETQYF. The rearrangement joins TRBV7-9 to TRBJ2-5; D is uncertain. The CDR3 has 14 residues. CDR1 SEHNR and CDR2 FQNEAQ come from the germline V gene (reference sequence). Trimming pared 4 bases from V and 4 bases from J, leaving 13 bases between.

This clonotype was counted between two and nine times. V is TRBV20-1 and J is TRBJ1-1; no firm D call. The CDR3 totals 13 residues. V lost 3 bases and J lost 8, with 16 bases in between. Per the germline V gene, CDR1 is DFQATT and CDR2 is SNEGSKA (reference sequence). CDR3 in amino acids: CSASGLVRLEAFF. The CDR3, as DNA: TGCAGTGCTAGCGGACTAGTACGGTTAGAAGCTTTCTTT.

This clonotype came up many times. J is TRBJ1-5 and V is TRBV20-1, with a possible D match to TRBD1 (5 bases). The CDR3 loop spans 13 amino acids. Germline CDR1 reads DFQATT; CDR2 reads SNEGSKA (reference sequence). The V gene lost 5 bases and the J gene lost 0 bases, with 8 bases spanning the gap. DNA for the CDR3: TGCAGTGCTGAGGACAATAGCAATCAGCCCCAGCATTTT. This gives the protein CSAEDNSNQPQHF.

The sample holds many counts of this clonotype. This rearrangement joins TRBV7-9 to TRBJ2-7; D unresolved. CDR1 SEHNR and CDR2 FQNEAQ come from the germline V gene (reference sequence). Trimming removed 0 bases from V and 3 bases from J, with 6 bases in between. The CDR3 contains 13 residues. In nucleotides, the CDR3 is TGTGCCAGCAGCTTAGCCTGGAGCTACGAGCAGTACTTC. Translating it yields CASSLAWSYEQYF.

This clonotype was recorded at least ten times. The CDR3 sequence is CASSLSRQGFNEKLFF. Written as DNA, the CDR3 is TGTGCCAGCAGCCTCAGCCGACAGGGTTTTAATGAAAAACTGTTTTTT. V gene TRBV3-1 combines with J gene TRBJ1-4, with 7 bases lining up with TRBD1. The J segment lost 4 bases and the V segment lost 4 bases, leaving 9 bases of the junction unmatched. This CDR3 is 16 amino acids long. CDR1 LGHDT and CDR2 YNNKEL come from the germline V gene (reference sequence). Full variable domain (remainder filled in from reference TRBV3-1 and TRBJ1-4): DTAVSQTPKYLVTQMGNDKSIKCEQNLGHDTMYWYKQDSKKFLKIMFSYNNKELIINETVPNRFSPKSPDKAHLNLHINSLELGDSAVYFCASSLSRQGFNEKLFFGSGTQLSVL.

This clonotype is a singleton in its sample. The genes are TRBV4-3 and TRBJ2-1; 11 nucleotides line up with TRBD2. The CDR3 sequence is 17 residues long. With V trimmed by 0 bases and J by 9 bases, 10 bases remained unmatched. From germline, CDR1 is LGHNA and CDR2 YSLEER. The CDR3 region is CASSQDRPSGGSSEQFF. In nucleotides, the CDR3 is TGCGCCAGCAGCCAAGATCGACCTAGCGGGGGGAGTAGTGAGCAGTTCTTC.

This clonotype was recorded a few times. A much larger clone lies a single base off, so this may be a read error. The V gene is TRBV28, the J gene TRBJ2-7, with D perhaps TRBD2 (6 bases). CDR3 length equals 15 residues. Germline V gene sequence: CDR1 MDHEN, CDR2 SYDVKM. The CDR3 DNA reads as TGTGCCAGCACTCATGGAGGAACTAGCTCCGACGAGCAGTACTTC. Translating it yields CASTHGGTSSDEQYF.

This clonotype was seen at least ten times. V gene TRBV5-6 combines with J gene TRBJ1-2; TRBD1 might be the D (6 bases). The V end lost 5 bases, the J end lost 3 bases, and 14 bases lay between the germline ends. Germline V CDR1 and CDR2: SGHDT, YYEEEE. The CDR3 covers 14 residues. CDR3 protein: CASSFSDRYYGYTF. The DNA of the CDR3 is TGTGCCAGCAGTTTTTCGGACAGATACTATGGCTACACCTTC.

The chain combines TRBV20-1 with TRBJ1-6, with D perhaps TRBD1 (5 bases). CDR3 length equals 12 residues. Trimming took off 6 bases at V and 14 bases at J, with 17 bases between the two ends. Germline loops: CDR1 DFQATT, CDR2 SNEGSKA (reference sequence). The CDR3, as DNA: TGCAGTGCAAGGACCGAGCTCAGGGCCCTCCACTTT. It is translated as CSARTELRALHF.